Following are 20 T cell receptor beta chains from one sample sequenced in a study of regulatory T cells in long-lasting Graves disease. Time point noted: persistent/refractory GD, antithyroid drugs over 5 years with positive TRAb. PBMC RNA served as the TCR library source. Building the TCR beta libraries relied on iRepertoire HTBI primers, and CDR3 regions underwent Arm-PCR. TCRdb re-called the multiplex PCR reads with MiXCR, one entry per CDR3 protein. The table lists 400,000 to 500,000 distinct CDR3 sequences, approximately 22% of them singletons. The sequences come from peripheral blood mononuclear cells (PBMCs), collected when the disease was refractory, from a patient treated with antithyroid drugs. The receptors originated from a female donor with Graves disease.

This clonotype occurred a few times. For the CDR3, the DNA is TGTGCCAGCAGGGTAACGGACAGGAACTACGAGCAGTACTTC. Amino acid sequence: CASRVTDRNYEQYF. This chain joins TRBV27 and TRBJ2-7; 7 nucleotides line up with TRBD1. The germline V gene encodes CDR1 MNHEY and CDR2 SMNVEV (reference sequence). The V gene end was trimmed by 6 bases and the J gene end by 3 bases; junction bases not matched to a gene: 8. This CDR3 spans 14 amino acids.

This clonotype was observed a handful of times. The CDR3 bases are TGTGCCAGCAGCAGGGTAGGGAACACTGAAGCTTTCTTT. This encodes CASSRVGNTEAFF. The chain employs TRBV5-4 and TRBJ1-1; D ambiguous. This CDR3 spans 13 amino acids. V was cut by 4 bases and J by 1 base, with 8 bases left in between. Germline CDR1 and CDR2: SGHNT and YYREEE (reference sequence).

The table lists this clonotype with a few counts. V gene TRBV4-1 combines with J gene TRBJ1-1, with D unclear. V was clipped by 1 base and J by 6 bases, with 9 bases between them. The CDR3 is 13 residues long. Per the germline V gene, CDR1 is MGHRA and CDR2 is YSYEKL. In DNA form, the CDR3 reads TGCGCCAGCAGCCAAGCGGGGAGCCCTGAAGCTTTCTTT. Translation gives CASSQAGSPEAFF.

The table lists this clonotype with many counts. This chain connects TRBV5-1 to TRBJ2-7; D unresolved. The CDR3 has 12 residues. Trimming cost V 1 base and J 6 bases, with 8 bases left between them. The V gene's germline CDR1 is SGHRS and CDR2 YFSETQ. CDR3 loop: CASSLQDGEQYF. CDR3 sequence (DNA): TGCGCCAGCAGCTTGCAGGACGGCGAGCAGTACTTC.

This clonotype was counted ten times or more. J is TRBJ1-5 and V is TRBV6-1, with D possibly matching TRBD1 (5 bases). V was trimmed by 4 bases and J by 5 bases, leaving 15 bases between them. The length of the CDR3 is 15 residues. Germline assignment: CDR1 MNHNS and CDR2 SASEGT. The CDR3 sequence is CASSADRRRDQPQHF. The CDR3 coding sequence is TGTGCCAGCAGTGCTGACAGACGCAGAGATCAGCCCCAGCATTTT.

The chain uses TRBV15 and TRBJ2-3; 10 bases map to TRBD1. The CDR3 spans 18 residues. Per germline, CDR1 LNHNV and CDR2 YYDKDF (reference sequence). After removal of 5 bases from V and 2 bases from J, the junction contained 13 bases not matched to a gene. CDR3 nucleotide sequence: TGTGCCACCAGCGACCGGGACAGGGGTCGGGTGGACACAGATACGCAGTATTTT. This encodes CATSDRDRGRVDTDTQYF.

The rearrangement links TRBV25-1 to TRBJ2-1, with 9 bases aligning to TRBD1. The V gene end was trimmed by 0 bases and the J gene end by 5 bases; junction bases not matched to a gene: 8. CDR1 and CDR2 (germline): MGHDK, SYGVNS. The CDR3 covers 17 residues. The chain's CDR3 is CASSEYTRTGVHNEQFF. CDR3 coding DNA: TGTGCCAGCAGTGAATATACCCGGACAGGGGTCCACAATGAGCAGTTCTTC.

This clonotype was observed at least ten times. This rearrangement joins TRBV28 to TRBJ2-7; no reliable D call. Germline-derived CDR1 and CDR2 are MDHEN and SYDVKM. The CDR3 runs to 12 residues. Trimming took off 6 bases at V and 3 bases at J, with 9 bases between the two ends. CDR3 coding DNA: TGTGCCAGCAGACTTCGAGGCTACGAGCAGTACTTC. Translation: CASRLRGYEQYF.

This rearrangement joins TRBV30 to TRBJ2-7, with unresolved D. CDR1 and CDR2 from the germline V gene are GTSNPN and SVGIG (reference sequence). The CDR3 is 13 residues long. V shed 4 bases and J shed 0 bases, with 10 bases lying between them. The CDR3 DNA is TGTGCCTGGATGAGTGGGAACTCCTACGAGCAGTACTTC. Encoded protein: CAWMSGNSYEQYF.

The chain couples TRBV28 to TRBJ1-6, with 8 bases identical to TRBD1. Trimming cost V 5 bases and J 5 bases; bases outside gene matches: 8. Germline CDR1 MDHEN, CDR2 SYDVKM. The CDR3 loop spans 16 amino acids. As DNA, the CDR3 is TGTGCCAGCAGTGCACAGACAGGGGCCGATAATTCACCCCTCCACTTT. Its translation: CASSAQTGADNSPLHF. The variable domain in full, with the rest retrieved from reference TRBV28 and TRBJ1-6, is DVKVTQSSRYLVKRTGEKVFLECVQDMDHENMFWYRQDPGLGLRLIYFSYDVKMKEKGDIPEGYSVSREKKERFSLILESASTNQTSMYLCASSAQTGADNSPLHFGNGTRLTVT.

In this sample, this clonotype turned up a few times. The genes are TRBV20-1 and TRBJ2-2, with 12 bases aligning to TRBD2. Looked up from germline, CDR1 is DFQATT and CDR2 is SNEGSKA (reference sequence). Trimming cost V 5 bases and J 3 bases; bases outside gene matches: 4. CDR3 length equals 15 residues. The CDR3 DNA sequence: TGCAGTGCTGGACTAGCGGGATGGGACACCGGGGAGCTGTTTTTT. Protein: CSAGLAGWDTGELFF.

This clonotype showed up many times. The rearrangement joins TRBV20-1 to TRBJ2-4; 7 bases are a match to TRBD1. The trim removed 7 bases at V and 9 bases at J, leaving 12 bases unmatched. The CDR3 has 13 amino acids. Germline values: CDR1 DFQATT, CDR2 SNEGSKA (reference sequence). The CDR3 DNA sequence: TGCAGTGGATTACAGGGGCTCCTGGCCATTCAGTACTTC. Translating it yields CSGLQGLLAIQYF.

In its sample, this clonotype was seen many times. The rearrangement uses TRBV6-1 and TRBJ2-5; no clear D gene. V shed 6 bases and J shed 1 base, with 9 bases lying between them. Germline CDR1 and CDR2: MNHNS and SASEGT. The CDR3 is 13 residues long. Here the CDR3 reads CASRGPFQETQYF. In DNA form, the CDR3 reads TGTGCCAGCAGGGGCCCTTTCCAAGAGACCCAGTACTTC.

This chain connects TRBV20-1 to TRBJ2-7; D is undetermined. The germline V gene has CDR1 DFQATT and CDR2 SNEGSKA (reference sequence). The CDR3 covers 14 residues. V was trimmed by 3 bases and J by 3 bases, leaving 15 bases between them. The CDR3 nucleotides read TGCAGTGCTAGTCTGGAGCCCCCCCTCTACGAGCAGTACTTC. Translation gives CSASLEPPLYEQYF.

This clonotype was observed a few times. The CDR3 loop is CASSWKINQPQHF. DNA for the CDR3: TGTGCCAGCAGTTGGAAAATCAATCAGCCCCAGCATTTT. The V gene is TRBV6-2 or TRBV6-3, the J gene TRBJ1-5; D uncertain. The length of the CDR3 is 13 residues. Deletions cut 4 bases from V and 3 bases from J, with 7 bases between. CDR1 and CDR2 (germline): MNHEY, SVGEGT.

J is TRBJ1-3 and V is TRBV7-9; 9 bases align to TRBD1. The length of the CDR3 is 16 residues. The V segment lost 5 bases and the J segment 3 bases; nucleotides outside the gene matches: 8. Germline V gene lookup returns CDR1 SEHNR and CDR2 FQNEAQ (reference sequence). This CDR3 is CASSTGQGPGGNTIYF. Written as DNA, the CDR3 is TGTGCCAGCAGCACGGGACAGGGCCCCGGTGGAAACACCATATATTTT.

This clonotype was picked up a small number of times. This CDR3 reads CASSAWTGTYEQYF. The CDR3 DNA sequence: TGTGCCAGCAGCGCCTGGACTGGGACCTACGAGCAGTACTTC. The chain employs TRBV7-6 and TRBJ2-7; possibly TRBD2 for D (5 bases). V shed 5 bases and J shed 2 bases, with 13 bases lying between them. The CDR3 is 14 residues long. Germline V gives CDR1 SGHVS, CDR2 FNYEAQ.

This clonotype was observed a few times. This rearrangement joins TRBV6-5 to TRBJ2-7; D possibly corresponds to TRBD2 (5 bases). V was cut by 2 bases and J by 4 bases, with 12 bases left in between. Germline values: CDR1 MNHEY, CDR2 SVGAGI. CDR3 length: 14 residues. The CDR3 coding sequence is TGTGCCAGCAGTTACGTTGCGGGTAGATACGAGCAGTACTTC. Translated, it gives CASSYVAGRYEQYF.

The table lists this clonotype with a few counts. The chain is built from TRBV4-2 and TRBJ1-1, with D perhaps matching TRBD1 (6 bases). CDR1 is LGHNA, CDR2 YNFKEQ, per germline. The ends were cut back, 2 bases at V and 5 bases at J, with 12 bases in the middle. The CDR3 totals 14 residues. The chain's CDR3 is CASSQQGWGTEAFF. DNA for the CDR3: TGTGCCAGCAGCCAACAGGGGTGGGGGACTGAAGCTTTCTTT.

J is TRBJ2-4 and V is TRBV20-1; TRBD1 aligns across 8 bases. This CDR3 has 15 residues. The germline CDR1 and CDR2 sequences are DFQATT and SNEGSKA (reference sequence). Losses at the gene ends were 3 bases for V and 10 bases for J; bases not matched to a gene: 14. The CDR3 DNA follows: TGCAGTGCTAGCCAGACAGGGGCCTGGAATGGTATTCAGTACTTC. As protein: CSASQTGAWNGIQYF.